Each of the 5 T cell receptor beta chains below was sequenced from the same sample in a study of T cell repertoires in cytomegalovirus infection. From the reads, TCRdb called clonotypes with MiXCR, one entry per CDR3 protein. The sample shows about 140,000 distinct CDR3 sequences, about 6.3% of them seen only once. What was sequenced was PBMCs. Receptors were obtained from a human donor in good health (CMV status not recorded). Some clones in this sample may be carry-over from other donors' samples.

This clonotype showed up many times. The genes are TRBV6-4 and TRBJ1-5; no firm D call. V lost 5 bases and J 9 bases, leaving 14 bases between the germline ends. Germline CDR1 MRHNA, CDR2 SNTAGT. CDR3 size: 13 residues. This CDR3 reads CASSRTLETPQHF. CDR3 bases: TGTGCCAGCAGTAGGACCCTGGAGACGCCCCAGCATTTT.

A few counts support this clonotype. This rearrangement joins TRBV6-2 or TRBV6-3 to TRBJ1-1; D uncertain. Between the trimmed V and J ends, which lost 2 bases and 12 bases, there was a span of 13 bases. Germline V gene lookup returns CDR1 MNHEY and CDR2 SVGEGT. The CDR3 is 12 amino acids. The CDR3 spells CASSYAYRGTFF. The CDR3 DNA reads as TGTGCCAGCAGTTACGCCTACAGAGGAACTTTCTTT.

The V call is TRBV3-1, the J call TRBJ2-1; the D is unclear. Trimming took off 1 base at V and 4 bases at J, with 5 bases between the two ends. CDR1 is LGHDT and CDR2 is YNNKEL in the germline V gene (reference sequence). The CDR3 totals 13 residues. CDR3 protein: CASSQVWYNEQFF. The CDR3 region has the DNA TGTGCCAGCAGCCAAGTCTGGTACAATGAGCAGTTCTTC.

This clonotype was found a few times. The DNA of the CDR3 is TGCAGTGCTAAGGACAGGGATGCCGAAAAACTGTTTTTT. It codes for CSAKDRDAEKLFF. The chain uses TRBV20-1 and TRBJ1-4; 8 bases line up with TRBD1. This CDR3 is 13 amino acids long. The V gene's germline CDR1 is DFQATT and CDR2 SNEGSKA (reference sequence). V lost 4 bases to trimming and J lost 8 bases; unmatched junction nucleotides: 6.

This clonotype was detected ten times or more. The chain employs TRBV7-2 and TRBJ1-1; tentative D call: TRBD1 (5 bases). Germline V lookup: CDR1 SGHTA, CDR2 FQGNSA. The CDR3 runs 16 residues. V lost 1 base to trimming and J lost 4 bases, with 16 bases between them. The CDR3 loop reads CASSLVGPGQGTEAFF. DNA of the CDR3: TGTGCCAGCAGCTTAGTAGGTCCAGGGCAGGGCACTGAAGCTTTCTTT. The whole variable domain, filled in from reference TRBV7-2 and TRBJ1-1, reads GAGVSQSPSNKVTEKGKDVELRCDPISGHTALYWYRQSLGQGLEFLIYFQGNSAPDKSGLPSDRFSAERTGGSVSTLTIQRTQQEDSAVYLCASSLVGPGQGTEAFFGQGTRLTVV.